This TCR beta chain stems from a study of T cells in localized non-small cell lung cancer. Turning to this clone: Its specificity is unknown.

The germline V gene has CDR1 LNHDA and CDR2 SQIVND (reference sequence). The CDR3 consists of 14 residues. The V gene end was trimmed by 7 bases and the J gene end by 3 bases; junction bases not matched to a gene: 5. This table comes from immunoSEQ multiplex PCR, and its TCRdb copy is limited to in-frame clones, with some not included. Of about 77,000 clones detected, around 90% appear once; the ten largest clones hold about 20%. Study-level results: The appearance of a median 57 of the top 100 tumor clones was seen in adjacent lung.

The clonotype comes from a woman aged 35-70 years with stage I squamous cell lung carcinoma. V and J are TRBV19 and TRBJ1-4, with 7 positions matching TRBD1. This specimen consisted of peripheral blood, obtained before any cancer treatment. CDR3 region: CASTMGQPNEKLFF. The DNA for the CDR3 is TGTGCCAGTACTATGGGACAGCCTAATGAAAAACTGTTTTTT.